This paragraph reports one TCR beta chain. Germline values: CDR1 SGHVS, CDR2 FNYEAQ. V was cut by 2 bases and J by 3 bases, with 12 bases left in between. The CDR3 covers 15 residues. Clones were read by immunoSEQ multiplex PCR, and TCRdb kept only the in-frame ones, dropping some. There are around 100,000 clones in the sample; less than 90% occur only once, and roughly 5% lies in the top ten. This sample was taken from a study of blood T cell repertoires in COVID-19. The sequence derives from a human donor in a cohort sampled during active COVID-19. The chain uses TRBV7-6 and TRBJ2-3, with D tentatively TRBD1 (6 bases). Sequenced material: peripheral blood. CDR3 residues: CASSLLGHRTDTQYF. In DNA, the CDR3 is TGTGCCAGCAGCTTATTGGGACACAGAACAGATACGCAGTATTTT.